This TCR beta chain appears in the sequencing data of a study of circulating CD8 cells and anti-PD-1 response in melanoma. Background on the study: Nivolumab was given intravenously at 3 mg/kg every 2 weeks. Anti-PD-1 was first-line therapy for about 50% of the 13 patients. Study findings and constraints: Peptide assays on expanded sorted subsets replaced tumor-based reactivity testing.

The germline V gene has CDR1 MDHEN and CDR2 SYDVKM. V was pared by 1 base and J by 4 bases, with 11 bases between. The CDR3 contains 14 residues. This clonotype is large in the sample. Its specificity is unknown. The QIAseq Immune Repertoire TCR panel built the libraries from roughly 15 ng of total RNA. TCRdb processed the reads anew with MiXCR; each CDR3 protein has one entry. The specimen's table records about a hundred distinct CDR3 sequences. Four subsets defined by PD-1 and/or TIGIT were sorted from live CD3+CD8+TCRalphabeta+ cells. The sequence derives from a human donor with melanoma. V usage is TRBV28 and J usage is TRBJ2-7; perhaps TRBD1 as D (5 bases). Specimen: CD8+ T cells from PBMCs, collected at baseline or after one month of anti-PD-1 therapy (not recorded which). In DNA form, the CDR3 reads TGTGCCAGCAGTTTATTGCAGGGCCGGTACGAGCAGTACTTC. It is translated as CASSLLQGRYEQYF. Full variable domain (rest looked up from reference TRBV28 and TRBJ2-7): DVKVTQSSRYLVKRTGEKVFLECVQDMDHENMFWYRQDPGLGLRLIYFSYDVKMKEKGDIPEGYSVSREKKERFSLILESASTNQTSMYLCASSLLQGRYEQYFGPGTRLTVT.